Presented here are 3 T cell receptor beta chains from one specimen sequenced in a study of T cells after yellow fever vaccination. TCRdb recomputed calls from the 5' RACE reads with MiXCR, one row per CDR3 protein. Here the sample spans hundreds of thousands of distinct CDR3 sequences, over 9% being singletons. Sequences were derived from PBMCs, sampled on the day of the yellow fever booster vaccination. These receptors originate from a man aged 25-45 years who received the YFV17D yellow fever vaccine.

In its sample, this clonotype was seen a few times. The V and J genes are TRBV7-2 and TRBJ1-6; D is unclear. The CDR3 sequence is 16 residues long. V was cut by 3 bases and J by 9 bases, with 18 bases left in between. Germline V gene sequence: CDR1 SGHTA, CDR2 FQGNSA. The CDR3 DNA follows: TGTGCCAGCAGCTTCATAAGCGGTGGTGGAGGTTCACCCCTCCACTTT. This encodes CASSFISGGGGSPLHF.

The chain joins TRBV24-1 to TRBJ2-7; the D is unclear. The ends were cut back, 0 bases at V and 6 bases at J, with 2 bases in the middle. From germline, CDR1 is KGHDR and CDR2 SFDVKD. CDR3 length equals 11 residues. This CDR3 reads CATSDLGEQYF. In nucleotides, the CDR3 is TGTGCCACCAGTGATTTGGGCGAGCAGTACTTC.

This clonotype was seen more than once but under ten times. The CDR3 protein is CASSLRAVLPGEKQPQHF. Here the CDR3 DNA reads TGTGCCAGCAGCTTAAGGGCTGTTCTTCCCGGAGAAAAGCAGCCCCAGCATTTT. The chain carries TRBV5-6 and TRBJ1-5, with D uncertain. The CDR3 is 18 residues long. In germline, CDR1 is SGHDT, CDR2 YYEEEE. Trimming stripped 2 bases from V and 7 bases from J, with 25 bases between.